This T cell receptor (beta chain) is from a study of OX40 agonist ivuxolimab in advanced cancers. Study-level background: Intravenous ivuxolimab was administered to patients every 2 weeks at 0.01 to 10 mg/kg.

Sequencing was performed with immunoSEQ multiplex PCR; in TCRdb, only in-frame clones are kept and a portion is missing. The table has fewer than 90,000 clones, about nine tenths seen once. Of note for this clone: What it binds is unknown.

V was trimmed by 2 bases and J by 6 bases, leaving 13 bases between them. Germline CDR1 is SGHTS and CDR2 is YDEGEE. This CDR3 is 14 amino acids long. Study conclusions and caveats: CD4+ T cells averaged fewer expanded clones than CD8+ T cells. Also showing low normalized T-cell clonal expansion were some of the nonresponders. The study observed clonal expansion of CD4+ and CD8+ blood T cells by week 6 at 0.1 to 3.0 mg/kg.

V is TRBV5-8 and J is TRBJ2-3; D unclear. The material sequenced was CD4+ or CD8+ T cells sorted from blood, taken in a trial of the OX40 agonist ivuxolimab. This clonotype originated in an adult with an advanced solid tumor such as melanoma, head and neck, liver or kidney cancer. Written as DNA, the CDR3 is TGTGCCAGCAGCTTAATCCGGGCCTCGGATACGCAGTATTTT. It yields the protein CASSLIRASDTQYF.